These T cell receptor beta chains were read from a single sample in a study of beta chain features in type 1 diabetes. Using immunoSEQ multiplex PCR, the repertoire was profiled, and TCRdb retains in-frame clones only, with some absent. The table has 200,000 to 250,000 clones, roughly 9.6% seen once; the top ten hold around 0.037%. Material for sequencing was naive CD4+ T cells from blood. The receptors were gathered from a woman between 18 and 30 years old in good health. The CDR3 runs from the conserved cysteine through the conserved F or W. D genes are given only for firm matches. A clone size is listed for some rows: how often the clone was seen (once, few, many), or a class if it is expanded.

TRBV4-1	TRBJ2-3	many	-	CASSHGSTDTQYF	TGCGCCAGCAGCCACGGGAGCACAGATACGCAGTATTTT
TRBV14	TRBJ1-1	-	-	CASSLLGPDTEAFF	TGTGCCAGCAGCCTTCTAGGCCCCGACACTGAAGCTTTCTTT
TRBV9	TRBJ1-2	-	-	CASSARTAANYGYTF	TGTGCCAGCAGCGCCAGGACAGCTGCTAACTATGGCTACACCTTC
TRBV11-2	TRBJ2-7	-	TRBD1	CASGRSVGTGVYEQYF	TGTGCCAGCGGGCGGTCCGTCGGGACAGGGGTGTACGAGCAGTACTTC
TRBV6-1	TRBJ2-3	-	-	CASSVTDTQYF	TGTGCCAGCAGTGTAACAGATACGCAGTATTTT
TRBV30	TRBJ2-2	few	-	CAWTPGGTGELFF	TGTGCCTGGACCCCAGGAGGAACCGGGGAGCTGTTTTTT
TRBV7-2	TRBJ2-1	few	-	CASSLAARSYNEQFF	TGTGCCAGCAGCCTCGCGGCACGGTCCTACAATGAGCAGTTCTTC
TRBV2	TRBJ2-7	-	-	CASSNTIYEQYF	TGTGCCAGCAGTAACACAATCTACGAGCAGTACTTC
TRBV4-2	TRBJ1-1	-	TRBD1	CASSQAVTGSQTEAFF	TGTGCCAGCAGCCAAGCGGTGACAGGGTCACAGACTGAAGCTTTCTTT
TRBV7-9	TRBJ1-2	many	-	CASSPENYGYTF	TGTGCCAGCAGCCCGGAGAACTATGGCTACACCTTC
TRBV4-2	TRBJ2-1	-	TRBD2	CASSQGMQRGYYNEQFF	TGTGCCAGCAGCCAAGGAATGCAGCGGGGATATTACAATGAGCAGTTCTTC
TRBV18	TRBJ1-4	-	-	CASSPSPASGINEKLFF	TGTGCCAGCTCACCATCCCCCGCTTCGGGTATTAATGAAAAACTGTTTTTT
TRBV6-4	TRBJ1-5	few	TRBD1	CASSDLGQPYNQPQHF	TGTGCCAGCAGTGACCTGGGACAGCCCTACAATCAGCCCCAGCATTTT
TRBV4-1	TRBJ2-3	few	TRBD2	CASSQEERGRTDTQYF	TGCGCCAGCAGCCAAGAGGAGCGGGGACGCACAGATACGCAGTATTTT
TRBV29-1	TRBJ1-3	once	-	CSVTAGNTIYF	TGCAGCGTAACAGCTGGAAACACCATATATTTT
TRBV7-9	TRBJ2-5	few	TRBD1	CASRLYRGRERIGETQYF	TGTGCCAGCAGGTTATACAGGGGCAGGGAAAGAATCGGAGAGACCCAGTACTTC
TRBV5-4	TRBJ2-6	-	-	CASSLGAPGANVLTF	TGTGCCAGCAGCTTGGGGGCTCCTGGGGCCAACGTCCTGACTTTC
TRBV5-1	TRBJ1-2	few	-	CASSLDAPEGYTF	TGCGCCAGCAGCTTGGATGCTCCTGAGGGCTACACCTTC
TRBV7-8	TRBJ2-7	few	TRBD2	CASSLGAGNEQYF	TGTGCCAGCAGCTTAGGAGCGGGAAATGAGCAGTACTTC
TRBV27	TRBJ2-1	few	TRBD1	CASSYRGARQFF	TGTGCCAGCAGTTACAGGGGGGCGCGGCAGTTCTTC
TRBV19	TRBJ1-1	-	-	CASRNLRSEGGTEAFF	TGTGCCTCACGGAATCTCCGATCGGAAGGGGGCACTGAAGCTTTCTTT
TRBV29-1	TRBJ2-1	few	TRBD2	CSFGTTGNEQFF	TGCAGCTTCGGGACTACTGGCAATGAGCAGTTCTTC
TRBV7-8	TRBJ2-1	-	TRBD2	CASSLTSGNNEQFF	TGTGCCAGCAGCTTGACTAGCGGGAACAATGAGCAGTTCTTC
TRBV7-9	TRBJ1-2	-	-	CASSLRELQTMARTF	TGTGCCAGCAGCCTCCGGGAACTCCAGACTATGGCTAGAACCTTC
TRBV6-5	TRBJ2-7	few	TRBD1	CASRDRAAYEQYF	TGTGCCAGCAGGGACAGGGCCGCCTACGAGCAGTACTTC
TRBV7-6	TRBJ2-2	-	TRBD2	CASSSTWTSGRSKNTGELFF	TGTGCCAGCAGCTCAACTTGGACTAGCGGGAGAAGTAAAAACACCGGGGAGCTGTTTTTT
TRBV7-9	TRBJ2-7	many	-	CASSFFQGQGKQYF	TGTGCCAGCAGCTTCTTCCAAGGCCAGGGGAAGCAGTACTTC
TRBV6-1	TRBJ2-5	few	-	CASRMTVQETQYF	TGTGCCAGCAGGATGACAGTCCAAGAGACCCAGTACTTC
TRBV25-1	TRBJ2-2	-	TRBD1	CASGQASNTGELFF	TGTGCCAGCGGACAGGCCTCGAACACCGGGGAGCTGTTTTTT
TRBV19	TRBJ2-4	-	-	CASSIGVEGRVAKNIQYF	TGTGCCAGTAGTATAGGTGTAGAAGGCAGGGTGGCCAAAAACATTCAGTACTTC
TRBV2	TRBJ2-1	-	-	CASSENRAGSNNEQFF	TGTGCCAGCAGTGAAAACAGAGCGGGTTCGAACAATGAGCAGTTCTTC
TRBV5-1	TRBJ1-2	few	TRBD1	CASRQDDRGLLGYTF	TGCGCCAGCAGACAAGACGACAGGGGGCTCCTTGGCTACACCTTC
TRBV19	TRBJ1-5	few	-	CASSNAKPQHF	TGTGCCAGTAGTAATGCGAAGCCCCAGCATTTT
TRBV14	TRBJ2-7	few	-	CASSPISGGVPYEQYF	TGTGCCAGCAGCCCAATCTCCGGGGGAGTCCCCTACGAGCAGTACTTC
TRBV5-6	TRBJ2-4	many	TRBD1	CASSLAGDSSRYF	TGTGCCAGCAGCTTGGCCGGGGACAGCTCACGGTACTTC
TRBV9	TRBJ1-6	-	TRBD1	CASSVGTGGNSPLHF	TGTGCCAGCAGCGTGGGGACAGGGGGTAATTCACCCCTCCACTTT
TRBV2	TRBJ2-5	few	-	CASSLSGFQETQYF	TGTGCCAGCAGTCTTTCGGGGTTCCAAGAGACCCAGTACTTC
TRBV2	TRBJ1-5	-	-	CASSPETEPYQPQHF	TGTGCCAGCAGCCCCGAGACGGAGCCTTATCAGCCCCAGCATTTT
TRBV29-1	TRBJ1-4	few	-	CSVYDTGANEKLFF	TGCAGCGTTTATGATACAGGAGCAAATGAAAAACTGTTTTTT
TRBV1	TRBJ2-2	-	-	CTSSQECVKELFF	TGCACCAGCAGCCAAGAATGTGTTAAGGAGCTGTTTTTT
TRBV19	TRBJ1-2	few	-	CASRTVARPYGYTF	TGTGCCAGTAGGACAGTGGCCAGGCCGTATGGCTACACCTTC
TRBV29-1	TRBJ2-2	few	-	CSVDRDKNTGELFF	TGCAGCGTTGATCGGGACAAAAACACCGGGGAGCTGTTTTTT
TRBV27	TRBJ2-3	few	TRBD2	CASSSAGGPTDTQYF	TGTGCCAGCAGTTCGGCGGGAGGGCCCACAGATACGCAGTATTTT